This T cell receptor beta chain was profiled in a study of post-analysis software for immune sequencing data. Each TCR beta cDNA library carried unique molecular identifiers. TCRdb re-analysed the PCR reads in MiXCR, keeping a single row per CDR3 protein. The sample lists around 500,000 distinct CDR3 sequences; 30% to 40% were seen once. Study-wide points: Four or five TRBV segments (TRBV5-6, TRBV5-1 and TRBV20-1 among them) occurred more frequently in patients than in controls.

The sample holds a few counts of this clonotype. Its antigen is unknown. The germline gives CDR1 ENHRY, CDR2 SYGVKD. The CDR3 loop spans 15 amino acids. The specimen was blood. The chain has TRBV10-3 and TRBJ2-5; TRBD1 matches 9 bases. TRBJ2-7 explains the end of the DNA better; the J call may be wrong. The TCR was taken from a girl between 2 and 17 years old with multiple sclerosis. In DNA, the CDR3 is TGTGCCATCAGACTGGAATGGACAGGGGACAACGAGCAGTACTTC. Translating it yields CAIRLEWTGDNEQYF.